This T cell receptor (beta chain) emerged from a study of cytomegalovirus exposure and HLA in healthy donors. Overall study findings and caveats: It was about 180 TCR beta chains that were listed as cytomegalovirus-associated. Reportedly, a later analysis found an Asian-associated ancestry cluster had fewer N-insertions than the roughly 700-donor mean.

As regards this clone: Its antigen is not identified.

Vbeta (60) and Jbeta (13) primers were used in the PCR. TCRdb's copy holds only in-frame clones and misses some; the assay was immunoSEQ multiplex PCR. The data hold just over 200,000 clones, with 82% observed a single time. The source of this sequence is a woman in her thirties or forties in good health and CMV-seronegative. Sequenced material: PBMCs.

The CDR3 nucleotides are TGTGCCAGCAGTCTCGTAACGGACAGGTGGGGATCGGGAGCTTTCTTT. Translating it yields CASSLVTDRWGSGAFF. The chain has TRBV28 and TRBJ1-1; 7 bases are a match to TRBD1. In germline, CDR1 is MDHEN, CDR2 SYDVKM. Trimming cost V 5 bases and J 10 bases; bases outside gene matches: 19. This CDR3 comprises 16 residues.